Below, 21 T cell receptor beta chains from the same sample are listed, as sequenced in a study of blood T cell repertoires in COVID-19. Clones were read by immunoSEQ multiplex PCR, and TCRdb kept only the in-frame ones, dropping some. The sample records about 88,000 clones, about 90% being singletons. Sequenced sample: peripheral blood. All receptors come from a male donor with acute or convalescent COVID-19.

This chain joins TRBV30 and TRBJ1-5; D remains ambiguous. Trimming took off 2 bases at V and 11 bases at J, with 16 bases between the two ends. The CDR3 consists of 13 residues. The germline gives CDR1 GTSNPN, CDR2 SVGIG (reference sequence). The CDR3 sequence: CAWSPLGERAQHF. The CDR3 DNA sequence: TGTGCCTGGAGTCCCTTGGGAGAGAGGGCCCAGCATTTT. Full variable domain (outside the CDR3, taken from reference TRBV30 and TRBJ1-5): SQTIHQWPATLVQPVGSPLSLECTVEGTSNPNLYWYRQAAGRGLQLLFYSVGIGQISSEVPQNLSASRPQDRQFILSSKKLLLSDSGFYLCAWSPLGERAQHFGDGTRLSIL.

The chain uses TRBV12-3 or TRBV12-4 and TRBJ1-6; D may be TRBD1 (6 bases). This CDR3 has 13 residues. The V end lost 5 bases, the J end lost 8 bases, and 10 bases lay between the germline ends. The CDR3 DNA sequence: TGTGCCAGCAGTCCCCGACAGGATTCACCCCTCCACTTT. Amino acids: CASSPRQDSPLHF.

In its sample, this clone was seen once. The chain combines TRBV19 with TRBJ1-1, with D unclear. V shed 3 bases and J shed 5 bases, with 10 bases lying between them. The CDR3 totals 13 residues. Germline loops: CDR1 LNHDA, CDR2 SQIVND (reference sequence). CDR3 sequence: CASSIQTQTEAFF. For the CDR3, the DNA is TGTGCCAGTAGTATCCAGACTCAGACTGAAGCTTTCTTT. Full variable domain (missing parts from reference TRBV19 and TRBJ1-1): DGGITQSPKYLFRKEGQNVTLSCEQNLNHDAMYWYRQDPGQGLRLIYYSQIVNDFQKGDIAEGYSVSREKKESFPLTVTSAQKNPTAFYLCASSIQTQTEAFFGQGTRLTVV.

This chain connects TRBV5-5 to TRBJ2-5; D is undetermined. From germline, CDR1 is SGHKS and CDR2 YYEKEE (reference sequence). Trimming pared 0 bases from V and 1 base from J, leaving 13 bases between. The length of the CDR3 is 16 residues. CDR3 sequence reads: CASSLAAAVSQETQYF. The CDR3 DNA follows: TGTGCCAGCAGCTTGGCCGCGGCGGTAAGCCAAGAGACCCAGTACTTC.

The V gene is TRBV30, the J gene TRBJ1-1; maybe TRBD1 (6 bases). Trimming removed 5 bases from V and 7 bases from J, with 14 bases in between. This CDR3 region has 12 residues. The germline CDR1 and CDR2 sequences are GTSNPN and SVGIG (reference sequence). The CDR3 DNA is TGTGCCTGGGCCGACAGGAACGTTGAAGCTTTCTTT. The encoded protein is CAWADRNVEAFF.

This chain uses TRBV5-1 with TRBJ2-1; 11 positions agree with TRBD2. CDR1 and CDR2 from the germline V gene are SGHRS and YFSETQ. This CDR3 has 14 residues. V dropped 6 bases and J dropped 5; count of bases not matched to a gene: 4. The CDR3 nucleotides are TGCGCCAGCATCCTAGCGGGGGGTAACAATGAGCAGTTCTTC. Translating it yields CASILAGGNNEQFF.

The chain carries TRBV7-2 and TRBJ1-1, with D possibly matching TRBD1 (6 bases). Germline V gene data show CDR1 as SGHTA and CDR2 as FQGNSA. The CDR3 has 15 amino acids. V gave up 3 bases and J gave up 5 bases, with 16 bases separating them. This chain's CDR3 is CASSLGSGVRTEAFF. The CDR3 bases are TGTGCCAGCAGCTTGGGGTCAGGGGTTAGGACTGAAGCTTTCTTT. Full variable domain (rest looked up from reference TRBV7-2 and TRBJ1-1): GAGVSQSPSNKVTEKGKDVELRCDPISGHTALYWYRQSLGQGLEFLIYFQGNSAPDKSGLPSDRFSAERTGGSVSTLTIQRTQQEDSAVYLCASSLGSGVRTEAFFGQGTRLTVV.

The chain joins TRBV6-1 to TRBJ1-5; D possibly corresponds to TRBD1 (5 bases). The CDR3 extends over 15 amino acids. Germline CDR1 is MNHNS and CDR2 is SASEGT. V was trimmed by 0 bases and J by 10 bases, leaving 16 bases between them. DNA for the CDR3: TGTGCCAGCAGTGAAGCGGGAACGGACAATCGTCCCCAGCATTTT. It translates to CASSEAGTDNRPQHF.

This clone was counted a single time. The chain joins TRBV6-6 to TRBJ1-2, with a weak D call TRBD1 (5 bases). CDR3 length equals 14 residues. The V gene lost 6 bases and the J gene lost 2 bases, with 13 bases spanning the gap. Germline-derived CDR1 and CDR2 are MNHNY and SVGAGI (reference sequence). CDR3 sequence reads: CASRKQDANYGYTF. The CDR3 DNA follows: TGTGCCAGCAGAAAACAGGACGCGAACTATGGCTACACCTTC.

The V gene is TRBV6-1, the J gene TRBJ2-7, with TRBD1 matching over 7 bases. This CDR3 is 13 amino acids long. The J segment lost 5 bases and the V segment lost 3 bases, leaving 4 bases of the junction unmatched. The germline gives CDR1 MNHNS, CDR2 SASEGT. The CDR3 sequence is CASSDRGLNEQYF. The DNA of the CDR3 is TGTGCCAGCAGTGACAGGGGGTTGAACGAGCAGTACTTC.

The rearrangement links TRBV10-3 to TRBJ2-7, with TRBD1 matching over 10 bases. Per germline, CDR1 ENHRY and CDR2 SYGVKD. V lost 3 bases to trimming and J lost 5 bases; unmatched junction nucleotides: 4. There are 14 residues in the CDR3. The CDR3 is CAISDRDRGHEQYF. For the CDR3, the DNA is TGTGCCATCAGTGATAGGGACAGGGGCCACGAGCAGTACTTC.

This sequence joins TRBV6-5 and TRBJ2-2; possible D gene TRBD1, 6 bases. CDR1 MNHEY and CDR2 SVGAGI come from the germline V gene. This CDR3 contains 14 residues. The V gene lost 6 bases and the J gene lost 4 bases, with 12 bases spanning the gap. The CDR3 loop is CASRTTGTTGELFF. The CDR3 nucleotides are TGTGCCAGCAGGACTACAGGGACCACCGGGGAGCTGTTTTTT.

This clone was seen once. The CDR3 DNA reads TGTGCCAGCAGCAAACTACAGGGTGGGGAGCAGTACTTC. Translated: CASSKLQGGEQYF. The rearrangement links TRBV7-2 to TRBJ2-7, with D tentatively TRBD1 (6 bases). V lost 5 bases and J 7 bases, leaving 15 bases between the germline ends. CDR1 is SGHTA, CDR2 FQGNSA, per germline. CDR3 length equals 13 residues.

The V gene is TRBV21-1, the J gene TRBJ1-2; the D call in the table, TRBD1, was not verified against the DNA. TRBV21-1 corresponds to a pseudogene. CDR3 length equals 17 residues. The CDR3 loop is CASSSLEDRITNYGYTF. CDR3 DNA: TGTGCCAGCAGCAGCTTAGAGGACAGAATTACTAACTATGGCTACACCTTC.

This rearrangement joins TRBV6-5 to TRBJ1-2; 10 nucleotides agree with TRBD1. Trimming cost V 6 bases and J 9 bases; bases outside gene matches: 10. Germline CDR1 MNHEY, CDR2 SVGAGI. The CDR3 contains 14 residues. This CDR3 is CASRDRGVQGSYTF. The CDR3 bases are TGTGCCAGCAGGGACAGGGGGGTTCAGGGGAGCTACACCTTC.

J is TRBJ2-3 and V is TRBV6-6, with a possible D match to TRBD2 (7 bases). Germline CDR1 reads MNHNY; CDR2 reads SVGAGI (reference sequence). Trimming took off 5 bases at V and 4 bases at J, with 16 bases between the two ends. The CDR3 contains 15 residues. The chain's CDR3 is CASSPGGPSADTQYF. The CDR3 DNA reads as TGTGCCAGCAGTCCCGGGGGGCCGAGCGCAGATACGCAGTATTTT.

The gene calls are TRBV2 and TRBJ2-5; TRBD2 agrees at 7 bases. V gave up 5 bases and J gave up 5 bases; unmatched junction bases: 11. Germline V gene lookup returns CDR1 SNHLY and CDR2 FYNNEI. This CDR3 is 15 amino acids long. The CDR3 sequence: CASSLSGAGGETQYF. CDR3 bases: TGTGCCAGCAGTCTCAGTGGGGCCGGGGGGGAGACCCAGTACTTC.

This chain uses TRBV30 with TRBJ2-2; the D gene is possibly TRBD2 (5 bases). Germline-derived CDR1 and CDR2 are GTSNPN and SVGIG (reference sequence). This CDR3 is built from 13 residues. V dropped 5 bases and J dropped 4 bases, with 11 bases sitting between them. The CDR3 DNA reads TGTGCCTGGGGTCCCGGGGTCACCGGGGAGCTGTTTTTT. This codes for CAWGPGVTGELFF.

V gene TRBV10-3 combines with J gene TRBJ2-1; D perhaps matches TRBD1 (6 bases). The V end was cut by 7 bases, the J end by 9 bases, with 16 bases between. The CDR3 covers 13 residues. Germline CDR1 ENHRY, CDR2 SYGVKD. CDR3 in amino acids: CAITQGWYAEQFF. Here the CDR3 DNA reads TGTGCCATCACCCAGGGGTGGTATGCTGAGCAGTTCTTC.

For the CDR3, the DNA is TGTGCCAGCAGTGAAGGTTTGGGGCAGCGAGAGACCCAGTACTTC. Amino acid sequence: CASSEGLGQRETQYF. This chain joins TRBV6-1 and TRBJ2-5, with a tentative D call TRBD1 (5 bases). V was trimmed by 1 base and J by 4 bases, leaving 13 bases between them. The CDR3 has 15 residues. CDR1 and CDR2 from the germline V gene are MNHNS and SASEGT.

The CDR3 DNA follows: TGTGCCAGTATTCAGGGGAACACTGAAGCTTTCTTT. Translation: CASIQGNTEAFF. The gene calls are TRBV19 and TRBJ1-1; the D gene is possibly TRBD1 (5 bases). There are 12 residues in the CDR3. From germline, CDR1 is LNHDA and CDR2 SQIVND (reference sequence). With 7 bases removed from V and 1 base from J, the gap between germline ends came to 7 bases.